This T cell receptor beta chain was sequenced for a study of high-grade serous ovarian cancer treatment subgroups. There are 15 residues in the CDR3. Trimming cost V 1 base and J 3 bases; bases outside gene matches: 5. Germline CDR1 is MNHNS and CDR2 is SASEGT. The assay was immunoSEQ multiplex PCR, and TCRdb's table has in-frame clones only and misses some. The sample gives roughly 5,000 clones, approximately 68% of which show up once; 4.5% to 6.5% is in the top ten. Tumor samples were obtained before definitive surgery or chemotherapy. Sample: tumor tissue. This receptor was identified in a human patient with high-grade serous ovarian cancer. The rearrangement uses TRBV6-1 and TRBJ1-1; TRBD1 matches at 7 bases. This chain's CDR3 is CASSEGGGAYTEAFF. The CDR3 nucleotides read TGTGCCAGCAGTGAAGGAGGGGGCGCTTACACTGAAGCTTTCTTT.